The subject of this entry is one TCR beta chain. Profiling relied on immunoSEQ multiplex PCR, and the TCRdb table lists in-frame clones only, not all of them. Of hundreds of thousands of clones listed, more than 75% are singletons. The sample is drawn from a study of blood T cell repertoires in COVID-19. The wider study: T cells, B-cell-depleted T cells, or PBMCs supplied cDNA or gDNA.

V lost 0 bases and J lost 3, with 9 bases in between. This CDR3 is built from 14 residues. CDR1 is PRHDT and CDR2 is FYEKMQ in the germline V gene (reference sequence). Participants were placed into cohorts based on the clinical history they reported. The rearrangement uses TRBV13 and TRBJ2-7; D might be TRBD1 (5 bases). The sequence was collected from a man in his sixties who had recovered from COVID-19. Sequencing input: PBMCs or T cells enriched from blood (not recorded which). This chain's CDR3 is CASSLGDRNYEQYF. The CDR3, as DNA: TGTGCCAGCAGCTTAGGCGACAGAAACTACGAGCAGTACTTC.